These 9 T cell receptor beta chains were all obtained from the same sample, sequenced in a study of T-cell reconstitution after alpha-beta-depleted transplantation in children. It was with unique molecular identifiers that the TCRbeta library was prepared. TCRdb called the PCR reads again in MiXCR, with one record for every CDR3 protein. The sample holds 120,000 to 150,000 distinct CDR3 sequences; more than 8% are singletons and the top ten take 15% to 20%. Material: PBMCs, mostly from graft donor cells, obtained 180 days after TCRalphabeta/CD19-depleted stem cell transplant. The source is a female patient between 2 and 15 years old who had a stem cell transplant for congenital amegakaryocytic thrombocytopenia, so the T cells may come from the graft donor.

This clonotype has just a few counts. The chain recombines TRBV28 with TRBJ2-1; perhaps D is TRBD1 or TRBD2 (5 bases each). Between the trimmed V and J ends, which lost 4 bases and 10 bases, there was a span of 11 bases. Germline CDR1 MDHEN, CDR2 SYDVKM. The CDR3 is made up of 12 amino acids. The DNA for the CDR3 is TGTGCCAGCAGTTCCCTCCGGGACGAGCAGTTCTTC. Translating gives CASSSLRDEQFF.

CDR3 coding DNA: TGTGCCAGCAGTCCGGACAGGTCTGGGGCCAACGTCCTGACTTTC. Its translation: CASSPDRSGANVLTF. The chain joins TRBV27 to TRBJ2-6; 7 bases line up with TRBD1. Germline V CDR1 and CDR2: MNHEY, SMNVEV (reference sequence). This CDR3 region has 15 residues. V dropped 5 bases and J dropped 1; count of bases not matched to a gene: 2.

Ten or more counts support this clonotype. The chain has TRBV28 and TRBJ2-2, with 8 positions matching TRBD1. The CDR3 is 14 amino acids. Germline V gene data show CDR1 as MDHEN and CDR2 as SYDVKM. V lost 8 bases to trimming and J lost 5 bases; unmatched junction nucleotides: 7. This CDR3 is CASQGARVTGELFF. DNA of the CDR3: TGTGCCAGCCAGGGGGCGAGGGTAACCGGGGAGCTGTTTTTT. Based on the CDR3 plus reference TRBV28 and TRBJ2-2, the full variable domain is DVKVTQSSRYLVKRTGEKVFLECVQDMDHENMFWYRQDPGLGLRLIYFSYDVKMKEKGDIPEGYSVSREKKERFSLILESASTNQTSMYLCASQGARVTGELFFGEGSRLTVL.

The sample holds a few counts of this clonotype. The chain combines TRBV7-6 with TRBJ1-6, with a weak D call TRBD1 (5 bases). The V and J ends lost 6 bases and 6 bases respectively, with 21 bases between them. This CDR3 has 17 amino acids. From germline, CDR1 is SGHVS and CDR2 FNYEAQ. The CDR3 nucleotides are TGTGCCAGCAGTACTCTAAGGGGAGGGCAGGTTAATTCACCCCTCCACTTT. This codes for CASSTLRGGQVNSPLHF. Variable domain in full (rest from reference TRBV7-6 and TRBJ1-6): GAGVSQSPRYKVTKRGQDVALRCDPISGHVSLYWYRQALGQGPEFLTYFNYEAQQDKSGLPNDRFSAERPEGSISTLTIQRTEQRDSAMYRCASSTLRGGQVNSPLHFGNGTRLTVT.

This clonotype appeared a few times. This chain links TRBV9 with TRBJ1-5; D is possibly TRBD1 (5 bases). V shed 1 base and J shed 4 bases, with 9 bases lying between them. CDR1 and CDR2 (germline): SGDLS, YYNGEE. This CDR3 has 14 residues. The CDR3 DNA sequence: TGTGCCAGCAGCGTATGGGGGGGAAATCAGCCCCAGCATTTT. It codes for CASSVWGGNQPQHF. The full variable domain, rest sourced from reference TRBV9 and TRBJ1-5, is DSGVTQTPKHLITATGQRVTLRCSPRSGDLSVYWYQQSLDQGLQFLIQYYNGEERAKGNILERFSAQQFPDLHSELNLSSLELGDSALYFCASSVWGGNQPQHFGDGTRLSIL.

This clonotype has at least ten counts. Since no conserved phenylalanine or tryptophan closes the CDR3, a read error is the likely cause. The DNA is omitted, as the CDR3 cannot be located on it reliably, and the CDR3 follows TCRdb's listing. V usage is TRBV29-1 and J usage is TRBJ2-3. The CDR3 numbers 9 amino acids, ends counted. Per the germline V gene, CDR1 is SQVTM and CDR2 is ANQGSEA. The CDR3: CSVEPSFTV.

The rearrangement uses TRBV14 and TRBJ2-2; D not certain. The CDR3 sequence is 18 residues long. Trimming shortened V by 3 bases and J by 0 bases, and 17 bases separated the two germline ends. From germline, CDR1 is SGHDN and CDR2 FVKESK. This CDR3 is CASSQKTRKFSNTGELFF. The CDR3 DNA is TGTGCCAGCAGCCAGAAAACAAGGAAGTTTTCGAACACCGGGGAGCTGTTTTTT.

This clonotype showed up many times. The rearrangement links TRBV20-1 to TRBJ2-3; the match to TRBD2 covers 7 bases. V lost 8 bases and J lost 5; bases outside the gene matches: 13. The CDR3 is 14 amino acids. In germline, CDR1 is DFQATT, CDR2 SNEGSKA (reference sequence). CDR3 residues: CSPRLAGSVDTQYF. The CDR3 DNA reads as TGCAGTCCACGACTAGCCGGATCGGTAGATACGCAGTATTTT.

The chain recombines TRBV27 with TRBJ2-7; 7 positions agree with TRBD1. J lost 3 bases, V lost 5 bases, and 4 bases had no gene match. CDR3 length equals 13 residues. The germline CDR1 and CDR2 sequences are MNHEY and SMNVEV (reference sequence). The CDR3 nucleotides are TGTGCCAGCAGTACGGACAGGTTCTACGAGCAGTACTTC. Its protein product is CASSTDRFYEQYF.